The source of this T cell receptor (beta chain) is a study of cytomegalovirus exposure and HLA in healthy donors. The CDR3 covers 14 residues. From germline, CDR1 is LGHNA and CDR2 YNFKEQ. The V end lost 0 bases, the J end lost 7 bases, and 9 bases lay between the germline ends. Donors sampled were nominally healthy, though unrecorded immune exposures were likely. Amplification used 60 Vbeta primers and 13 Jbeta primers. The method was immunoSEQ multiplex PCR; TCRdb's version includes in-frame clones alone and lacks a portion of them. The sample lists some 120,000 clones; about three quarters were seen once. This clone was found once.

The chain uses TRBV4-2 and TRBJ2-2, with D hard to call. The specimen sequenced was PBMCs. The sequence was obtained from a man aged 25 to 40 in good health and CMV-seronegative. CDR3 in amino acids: CASSQERLGGELFF. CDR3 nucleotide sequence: TGTGCCAGCAGCCAAGAACGACTTGGCGGGGAGCTGTTTTTT.